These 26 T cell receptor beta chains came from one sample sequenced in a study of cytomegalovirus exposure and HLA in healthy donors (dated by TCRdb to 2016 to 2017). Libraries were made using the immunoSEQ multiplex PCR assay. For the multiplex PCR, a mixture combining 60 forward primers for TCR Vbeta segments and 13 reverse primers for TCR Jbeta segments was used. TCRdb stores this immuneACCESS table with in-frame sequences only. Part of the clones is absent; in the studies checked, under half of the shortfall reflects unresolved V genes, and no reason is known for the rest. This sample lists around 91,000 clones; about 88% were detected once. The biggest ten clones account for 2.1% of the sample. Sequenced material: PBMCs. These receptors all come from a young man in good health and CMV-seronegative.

CDR3 amino acids: CASSYRDSSYEQYF. The CDR3 DNA reads TGTGCCAGCAGCTACCGGGACAGCTCCTACGAGCAGTACTTC. The J gene is TRBJ2-7, the V gene TRBV6-5; 7 nucleotides line up with TRBD1. The V and J ends lost 6 bases and 0 bases, in that order; junction bases with no gene match: 5. The CDR3 is made up of 14 amino acids. Germline loops: CDR1 MNHEY, CDR2 SVGAGI.

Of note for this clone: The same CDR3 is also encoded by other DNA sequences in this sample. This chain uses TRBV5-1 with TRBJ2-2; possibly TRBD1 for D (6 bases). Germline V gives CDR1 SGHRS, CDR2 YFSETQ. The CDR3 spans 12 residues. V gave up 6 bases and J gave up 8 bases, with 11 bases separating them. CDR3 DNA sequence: TGCGCCAGCAAGGGACAAACTGGGGAGCTGTTTTTT. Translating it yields CASKGQTGELFF. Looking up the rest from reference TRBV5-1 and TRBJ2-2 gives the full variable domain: KAGVTQTPRYLIKTRGQQVTLSCSPISGHRSVSWYQQTPGQGLQFLFEYFSETQRNKGNFPGRFSGRQFSNSRSEMNVSTLELGDSALYLCASKGQTGELFFGEGSRLTVL.

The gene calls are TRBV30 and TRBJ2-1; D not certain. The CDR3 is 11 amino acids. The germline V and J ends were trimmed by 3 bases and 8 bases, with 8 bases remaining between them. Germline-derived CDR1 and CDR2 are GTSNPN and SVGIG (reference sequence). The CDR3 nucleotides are TGTGCCTGGAGCGGAGCTTATGAGCAGTTCTTC. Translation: CAWSGAYEQFF.

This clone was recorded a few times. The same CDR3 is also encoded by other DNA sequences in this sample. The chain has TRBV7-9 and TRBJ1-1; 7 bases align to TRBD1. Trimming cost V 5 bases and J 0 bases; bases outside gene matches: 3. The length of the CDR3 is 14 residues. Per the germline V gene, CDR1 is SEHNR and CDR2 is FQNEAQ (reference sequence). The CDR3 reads CASSRDSLNTEAFF. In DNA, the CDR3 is TGTGCCAGCAGCCGGGACAGTTTGAACACTGAAGCTTTCTTT.

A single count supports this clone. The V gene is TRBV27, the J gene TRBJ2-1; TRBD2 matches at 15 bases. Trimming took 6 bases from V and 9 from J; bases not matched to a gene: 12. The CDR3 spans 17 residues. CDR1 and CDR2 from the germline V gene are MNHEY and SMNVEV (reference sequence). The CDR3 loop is CASSPPGLAGGYGEQFF. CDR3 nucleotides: TGTGCCAGCAGCCCCCCCGGACTAGCGGGAGGGTACGGTGAGCAGTTCTTC.

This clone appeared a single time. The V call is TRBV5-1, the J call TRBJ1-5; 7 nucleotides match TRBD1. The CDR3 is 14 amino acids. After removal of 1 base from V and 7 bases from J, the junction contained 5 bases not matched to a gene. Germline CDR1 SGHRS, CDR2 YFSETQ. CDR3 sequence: CASSLSGGQQPQHF. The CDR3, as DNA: TGCGCCAGCAGCTTGTCCGGGGGACAGCAGCCCCAGCATTTT.

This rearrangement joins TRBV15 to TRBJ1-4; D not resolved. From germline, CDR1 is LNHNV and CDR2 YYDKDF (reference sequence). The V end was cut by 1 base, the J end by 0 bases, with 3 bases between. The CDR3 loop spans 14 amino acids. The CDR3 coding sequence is TGTGCCACCAGCAGAGTTACAACTAATGAAAAACTGTTTTTT. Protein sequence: CATSRVTTNEKLFF.

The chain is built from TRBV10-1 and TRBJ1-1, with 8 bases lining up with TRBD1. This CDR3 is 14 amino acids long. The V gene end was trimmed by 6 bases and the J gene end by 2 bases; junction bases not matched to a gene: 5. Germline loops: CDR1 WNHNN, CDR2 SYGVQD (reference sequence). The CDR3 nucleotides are TGCGCCAGCAGCACAGGGGGGACTAACACTGAAGCTTTCTTT. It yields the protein CASSTGGTNTEAFF.

For the CDR3, the DNA is TGTGCCTGGAGCCGCGAGGGGGCTAGCAATCAGCCCCAGCATTTT. This gives the protein CAWSREGASNQPQHF. The V gene is TRBV30, the J gene TRBJ1-5; 7 bases are shared with TRBD1. The V and J ends lost 3 bases and 0 bases, in that order; junction bases with no gene match: 5. Germline V lookup: CDR1 GTSNPN, CDR2 SVGIG (reference sequence). The CDR3 totals 15 residues.

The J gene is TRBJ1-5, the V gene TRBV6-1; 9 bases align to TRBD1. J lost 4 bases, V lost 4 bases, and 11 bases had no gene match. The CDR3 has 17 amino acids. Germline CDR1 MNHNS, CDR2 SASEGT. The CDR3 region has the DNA TGTGCCAGCAGTGCTCTTTGGACAGGGGTTCGGAATCAGCCCCAGCATTTT. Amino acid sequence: CASSALWTGVRNQPQHF.

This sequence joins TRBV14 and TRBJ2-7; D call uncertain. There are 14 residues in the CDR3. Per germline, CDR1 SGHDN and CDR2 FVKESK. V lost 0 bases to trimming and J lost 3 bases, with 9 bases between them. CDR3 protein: CASSQDLGVYEQYF. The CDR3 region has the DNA TGTGCCAGCAGCCAAGATCTGGGCGTCTACGAGCAGTACTTC.

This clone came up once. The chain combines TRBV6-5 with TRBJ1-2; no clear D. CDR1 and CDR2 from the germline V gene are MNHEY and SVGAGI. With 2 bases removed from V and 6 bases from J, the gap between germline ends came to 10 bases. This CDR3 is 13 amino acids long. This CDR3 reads CASSYINADGYTF. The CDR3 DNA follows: TGTGCCAGCAGTTACATCAACGCGGATGGCTACACCTTC.

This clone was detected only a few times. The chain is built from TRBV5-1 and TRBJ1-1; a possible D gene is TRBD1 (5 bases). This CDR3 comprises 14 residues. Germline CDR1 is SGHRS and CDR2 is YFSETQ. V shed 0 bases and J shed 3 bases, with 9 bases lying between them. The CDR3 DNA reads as TGCGCCAGCAGCTTGGACAGGTGGGACACTGAAGCTTTCTTT. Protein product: CASSLDRWDTEAFF.

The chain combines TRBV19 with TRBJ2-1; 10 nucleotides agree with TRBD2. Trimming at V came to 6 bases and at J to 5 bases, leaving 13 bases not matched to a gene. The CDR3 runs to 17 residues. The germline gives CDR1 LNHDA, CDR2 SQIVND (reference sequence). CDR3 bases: TGTGCCAGTAGCTGGCAGTCAGCGGGAGGGCCCCACAATGAGCAGTTCTTC. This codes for CASSWQSAGGPHNEQFF.

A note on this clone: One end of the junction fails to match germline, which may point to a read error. The CDR3 spells CASSPGTSATYNEQFF. The DNA for the CDR3 is TGTGCTAGCAGCCCCGGGACTAGCGCTACCTACAATGAGCAGTTCTTC. The V and J genes are TRBV7-7 and TRBJ2-1; 10 bases are shared with TRBD2. The length of the CDR3 is 16 residues. Germline V gives CDR1 SSHAT, CDR2 FNYEAQ (reference sequence).

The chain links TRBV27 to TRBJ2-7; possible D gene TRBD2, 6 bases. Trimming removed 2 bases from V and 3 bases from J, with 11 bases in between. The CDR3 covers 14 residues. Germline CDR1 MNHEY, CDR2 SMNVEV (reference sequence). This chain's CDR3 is CASSLRRGHYEQYF. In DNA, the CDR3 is TGTGCCAGCAGTTTAAGGCGGGGCCACTACGAGCAGTACTTC.

CDR3: CACTGRGPNRLNTGELFF. The CDR3 coding sequence is TGTGCCTGTACCGGTAGGGGGCCCAATCGACTGAACACCGGGGAGCTGTTTTTT. This sequence joins TRBV30 and TRBJ2-2, with 7 bases lining up with TRBD1. The CDR3 contains 18 residues. The germline V gene encodes CDR1 GTSNPN and CDR2 SVGIG (reference sequence). V was clipped by 6 bases and J by 1 base; unmatched bases: 17.

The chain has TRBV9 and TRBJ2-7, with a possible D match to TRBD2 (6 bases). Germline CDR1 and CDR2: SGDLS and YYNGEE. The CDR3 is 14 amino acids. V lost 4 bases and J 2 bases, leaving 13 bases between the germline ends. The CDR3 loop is CASSTIAVTYEQYF. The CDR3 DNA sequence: TGTGCCAGCAGCACGATAGCGGTAACCTACGAGCAGTACTTC.

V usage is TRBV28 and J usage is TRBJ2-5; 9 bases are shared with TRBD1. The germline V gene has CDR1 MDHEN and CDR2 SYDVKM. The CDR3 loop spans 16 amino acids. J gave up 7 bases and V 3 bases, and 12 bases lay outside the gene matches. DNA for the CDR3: TGTGCCAGCAGTTTGAGGGACAGGGTACCGTTGGGGACCCAGTACTTC. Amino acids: CASSLRDRVPLGTQYF.

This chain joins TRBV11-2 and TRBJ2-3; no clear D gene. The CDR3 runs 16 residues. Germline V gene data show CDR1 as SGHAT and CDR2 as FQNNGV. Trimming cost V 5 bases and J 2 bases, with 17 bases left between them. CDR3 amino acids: CASSTRPSRNTDTQYF. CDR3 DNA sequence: TGTGCCAGCAGCACCCGTCCTTCGCGCAACACAGATACGCAGTATTTT.

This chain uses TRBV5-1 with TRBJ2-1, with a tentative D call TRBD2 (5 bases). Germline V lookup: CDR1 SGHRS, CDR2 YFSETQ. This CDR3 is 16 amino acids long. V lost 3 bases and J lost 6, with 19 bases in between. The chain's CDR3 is CASSYEASSGLNEQFF. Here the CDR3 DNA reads TGCGCCAGCAGCTACGAGGCGAGCTCAGGACTCAATGAGCAGTTCTTC.

The CDR3: CASSLEGGNTEAFF. CDR3 sequence (DNA): TGTGCCAGCAGCTTGGAAGGCGGGAACACTGAAGCTTTCTTT. This chain joins TRBV7-9 and TRBJ1-1, with D unresolved. V gave up 3 bases and J gave up 1 base, with 9 bases separating them. CDR1 and CDR2 from the germline V gene are SEHNR and FQNEAQ (reference sequence). The CDR3 spans 14 residues.

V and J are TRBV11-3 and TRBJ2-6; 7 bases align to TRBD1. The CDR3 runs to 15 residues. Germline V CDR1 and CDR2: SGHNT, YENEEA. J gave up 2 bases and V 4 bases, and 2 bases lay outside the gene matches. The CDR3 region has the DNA TGTGCCAGCAGCTCGAGGGGGCCTGGGGCCAACGTCCTGACTTTC. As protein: CASSSRGPGANVLTF. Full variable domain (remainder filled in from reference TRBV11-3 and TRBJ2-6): EAGVVQSPRYKIIEKKQPVAFWCNPISGHNTLYWYLQNLGQGPELLIRYENEEAVDDSQLPKDRFSAERLKGVDSTLKIQPAELGDSAVYLCASSSRGPGANVLTFGAGSRLTVL.

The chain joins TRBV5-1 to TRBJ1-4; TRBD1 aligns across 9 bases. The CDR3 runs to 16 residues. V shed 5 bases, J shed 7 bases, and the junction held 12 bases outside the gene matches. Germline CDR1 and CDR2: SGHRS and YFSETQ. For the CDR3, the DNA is TGCGCCAGCAGTTCCGGGACAGGGATAATGGGTGAAAAACTGTTTTTT. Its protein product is CASSSGTGIMGEKLFF.

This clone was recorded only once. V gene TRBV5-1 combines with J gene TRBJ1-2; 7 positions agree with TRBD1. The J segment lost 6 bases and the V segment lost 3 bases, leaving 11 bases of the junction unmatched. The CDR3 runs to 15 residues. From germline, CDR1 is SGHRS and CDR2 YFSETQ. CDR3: CASSYSSTGVDGYTF. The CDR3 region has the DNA TGCGCCAGCAGCTACTCCTCAACAGGGGTGGATGGCTACACCTTC.

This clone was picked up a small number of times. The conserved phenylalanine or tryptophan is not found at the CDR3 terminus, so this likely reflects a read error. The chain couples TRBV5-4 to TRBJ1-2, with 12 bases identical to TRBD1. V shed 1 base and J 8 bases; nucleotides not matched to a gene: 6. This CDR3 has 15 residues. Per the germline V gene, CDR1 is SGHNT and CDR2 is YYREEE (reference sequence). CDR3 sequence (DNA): TGTGCCAGCAGCTTGAGGGGGACAGGGGGCGAGGGCTACACCGTC. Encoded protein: CASSLRGTGGEGYTV.